This T cell receptor beta chain is drawn from a study of Ad26.COV2.S vaccination and SARS-CoV-2 variants. Study details: Ad26.COV2.S arm of COV1001 included the donor.

The treatment denotes: approximately 18 received Ad26.COV2.S at low or high dose, single or two shots; 5 received placebo; per-sample allocation not given. The study sampled participants on day 63 after the first vaccine or placebo injection. Ad26.COV2.S expressed prefusion-stabilized spike from the original Wuhan strain. The ends were cut back, 0 bases at V and 4 bases at J, with 13 bases in the middle. This CDR3 is built from 15 residues. The V gene's germline CDR1 is SGHTS and CDR2 YDEGEE. Clones were read by immunoSEQ multiplex PCR, and TCRdb kept only the in-frame ones, dropping some. The sample has approximately 480,000 clones, approximately 90% seen once.

The gene calls are TRBV5-8 and TRBJ2-5, with D tentatively TRBD1 (6 bases). The sequence derives from a person aged 18 to 65 who received the Ad26.COV2.S COVID-19 vaccine or a placebo. This material consisted of peripheral blood, taken in a trial of Ad26.COV2.S vaccine versus placebo. The CDR3 reads CASSLEGTLGETQYF. CDR3 nucleotide sequence: TGTGCCAGCAGCTTGGAAGGGACATTGGGAGAGACCCAGTACTTC.